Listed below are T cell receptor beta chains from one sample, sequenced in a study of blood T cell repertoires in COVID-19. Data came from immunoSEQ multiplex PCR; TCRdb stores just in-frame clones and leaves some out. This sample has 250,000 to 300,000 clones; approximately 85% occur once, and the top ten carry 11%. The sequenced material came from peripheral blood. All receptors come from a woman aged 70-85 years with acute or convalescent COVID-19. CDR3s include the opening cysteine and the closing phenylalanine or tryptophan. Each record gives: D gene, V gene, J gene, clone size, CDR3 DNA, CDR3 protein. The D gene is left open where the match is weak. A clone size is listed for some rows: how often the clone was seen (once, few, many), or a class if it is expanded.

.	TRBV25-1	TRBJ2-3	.	TGTGCCAGCAGTTCAGGCGGGGCTTCCACAGATACGCAGTATTTT	CASSSGGASTDTQYF
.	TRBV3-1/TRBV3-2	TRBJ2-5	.	TGTGCCAGCAGGGACTTACAAGAGACCCAGTACTTC	CASRDLQETQYF
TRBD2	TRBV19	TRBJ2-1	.	TGTGCCACTACGGGGACTAGGGGTTGGGACAATGAGCAGTTCTTC	CATTGTRGWDNEQFF
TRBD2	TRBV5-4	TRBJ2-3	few	TGTGCCAGCAGCTTGAGAAGCGGGGGCCCTAGCACAGATACGCAGTATTTT	CASSLRSGGPSTDTQYF
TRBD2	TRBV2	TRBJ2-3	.	TGTGCCGGATCTAGCGGGGGAAGGGATACGCAGTATTTT	CAGSSGGRDTQYF
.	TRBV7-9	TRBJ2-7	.	TGTGCCAGCAGCTTAGAGCGCGACGAGCAGTACTTC	CASSLERDEQYF
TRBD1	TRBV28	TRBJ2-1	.	TGTGCCAGCAGTTTGGCGGCGGCAGGGGGCTCGAATGAGCAGTTCTTC	CASSLAAAGGSNEQFF
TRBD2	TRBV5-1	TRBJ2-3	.	TGCGCCAGCGGCACTAGCGGGGGCCCCCAGTATACGCAGTATTTT	CASGTSGGPQYTQYF
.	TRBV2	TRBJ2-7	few	TGTGCCAGCAGTGTGTGGTCAGGTGGTTCCTACGAGCAGTACTTC	CASSVWSGGSYEQYF
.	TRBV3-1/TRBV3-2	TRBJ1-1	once	TGTGCCAGCAGCCAAGGAGAGGGCAGGAGGCTCACTGAAGCTTTCTTT	CASSQGEGRRLTEAFF
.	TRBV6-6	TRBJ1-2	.	TGTGCCAGCAGTCCCCAGGCAGACAGCTATGGCTACACCTTC	CASSPQADSYGYTF
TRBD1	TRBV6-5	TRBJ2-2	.	TGTGCCAGCAGGGGCCTGGGCAGGGGGTCCGGGGAGCTGTTTTTT	CASRGLGRGSGELFF
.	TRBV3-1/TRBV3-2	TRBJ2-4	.	TGTGCCAGCAGCGCAGTCCCGGGCGGGGCCAAAAACATTCAGTACTTC	CASSAVPGGAKNIQYF
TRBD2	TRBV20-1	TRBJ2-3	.	TGCAGTGCTAGTGAAGCGGGGGCGGATACGCAGTATTTT	CSASEAGADTQYF
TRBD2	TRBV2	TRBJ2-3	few	TGTGCCAGCAGAGGACTAGCGGTCGGGGGTACGCAGTATTTT	CASRGLAVGGTQYF
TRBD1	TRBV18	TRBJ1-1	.	TGTGCCAGCTCACATACAGGGGGCGGCGACGGAGCTTTCTTT	CASSHTGGGDGAFF
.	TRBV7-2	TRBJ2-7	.	TGTGCCAGCAGCTTAGATCCAGGCTCCTACGAGCAGTACTTC	CASSLDPGSYEQYF
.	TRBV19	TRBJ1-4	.	TGTGCCAGTAGTTCGACAGCCGCTGGTGAAAAACTGTTTTTT	CASSSTAAGEKLFF
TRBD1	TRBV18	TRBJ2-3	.	TGTGCCAGCTCACTGGGACAGGGTAGCACAGATACGCAGTATTTT	CASSLGQGSTDTQYF
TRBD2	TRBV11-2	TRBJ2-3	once	TGTGCCAGCAGCGGGGTCGGGGGGGGAACCACAGATACGCAGTATTTT	CASSGVGGGTTDTQYF
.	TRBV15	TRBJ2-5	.	TGTGCCACCAGCAGAGATCTACCAGGGGAGGGCGAGACCCAGTACTTC	CATSRDLPGEGETQYF
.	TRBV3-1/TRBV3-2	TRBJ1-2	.	TGTGCCAGCAGCCAAGCACAGGGCCCCTATGGCTACACCTTC	CASSQAQGPYGYTF
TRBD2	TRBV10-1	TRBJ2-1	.	TGCGCCAGCAGCACTAGCGGGGGGCCCAATGAGCAGTTCTTC	CASSTSGGPNEQFF
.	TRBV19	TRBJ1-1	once	TGTGCCAGTACGAAGGGGCGGTCTGGCACTGAAGCTTTCTTT	CASTKGRSGTEAFF
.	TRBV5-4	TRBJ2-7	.	TGTGCCAGCAGCTTCCGGCAGGGCGGCTCCTACGAGCAGTACTTC	CASSFRQGGSYEQYF
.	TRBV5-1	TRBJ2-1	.	TGCGCCAGCAGCTTGGATCCAGTAATCTACAATGAGCAGTTCTTC	CASSLDPVIYNEQFF
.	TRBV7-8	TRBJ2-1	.	TGTGCCAGCAGCTTTTTTAGACACCGGAATAATGAGCAGTTCTTC	CASSFFRHRNNEQFF
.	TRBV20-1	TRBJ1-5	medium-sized	TGCAGTGCTAGTGGGGGCCAGCCCCAGCATTTT	CSASGGQPQHF
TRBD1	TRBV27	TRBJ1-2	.	TGTGCCAGCAGTCCCGAGGACAGGGGGCGTTCCAACTATGGCTACACCTTC	CASSPEDRGRSNYGYTF
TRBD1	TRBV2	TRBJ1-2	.	TGTGCCAGCAGTGGGGCCGGGGACAGGGCCTATGGCTACACCTTC	CASSGAGDRAYGYTF
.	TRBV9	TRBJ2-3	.	TGTGCCAGCAGCGTTTTGGCTAGCGGCACAGATACGCAGTATTTT	CASSVLASGTDTQYF
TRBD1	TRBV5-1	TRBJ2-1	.	TGCGCCAGCAGCCTACAGGGGGCCGATGATGAGCAGTTCTTC	CASSLQGADDEQFF
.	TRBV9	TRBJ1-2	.	TGTGCCAGCAGCCCCCGGACAGAGATTAACTATGGCTACACCTTC	CASSPRTEINYGYTF
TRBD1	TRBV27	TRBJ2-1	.	TGTGCCAGCAGTTTCGGACAGGGGAATGAGCAGTTCTTC	CASSFGQGNEQFF
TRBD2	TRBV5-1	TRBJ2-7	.	TGCGCCAGCAGCTTCCTAGCGGGGGGCTCCTACGAGCAGTACTTC	CASSFLAGGSYEQYF
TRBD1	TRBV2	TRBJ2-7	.	TGTGCCAGCAGGAAGGGACAGGGGGGGACCTACGAGCAGTACTTC	CASRKGQGGTYEQYF
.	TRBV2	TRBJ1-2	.	TGTGCCAGCAGCCCAACGGAGGGTTATGGCTACACCTTC	CASSPTEGYGYTF
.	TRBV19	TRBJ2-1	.	TGTGCCAGTAGTACGGGGGGCGCGGGGGACAATGAGCAGTTCTTC	CASSTGGAGDNEQFF
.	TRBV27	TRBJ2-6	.	TGTGCCAGCAGTTTATCGAGGGGGTCCCGCCCTGGGGCCAACGTCCTGACTTTC	CASSLSRGSRPGANVLTF
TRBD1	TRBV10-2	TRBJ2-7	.	TGCGCCAGCAGTGCCCCGGACAGGTCCTACGAGCAGTACTTC	CASSAPDRSYEQYF
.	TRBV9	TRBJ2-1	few	TGTGCCAGCAGCCCAGCTGGGGCCAACTACAATGAGCAGTTCTTC	CASSPAGANYNEQFF
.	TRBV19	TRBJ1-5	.	TGTGCCAGTAGTAACTTCAGGGGTATCGGACAGCCCCAGCATTTT	CASSNFRGIGQPQHF
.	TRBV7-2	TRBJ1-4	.	TGTGCCAGCCGCAGGGTGATAGCAACTAATGAAAAACTGTTTTTT	CASRRVIATNEKLFF
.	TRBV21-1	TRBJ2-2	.	TGTGCCAGCAGCTCCCCGACGACAGGGTTCATTGTAACCGGGGAGCTGTTTTTT	CASSSPTTGFIVTGELFF
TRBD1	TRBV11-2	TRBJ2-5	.	TGTGCCAGCAGCTTACATGCGACAGGGGGCCAAGAGACCCAGTACTTC	CASSLHATGGQETQYF
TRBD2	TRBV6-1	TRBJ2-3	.	TGTGCCAGCAGTGAATGGAGCGGGGGGGCCGGAGGAGATACGCAGTATTTT	CASSEWSGGAGGDTQYF
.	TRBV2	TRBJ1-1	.	TGTGCCAGCATGTTTAACAGGAACACTGAAGCTTTCTTT	CASMFNRNTEAFF
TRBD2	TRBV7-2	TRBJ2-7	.	TGTGCCAGCAGCTTAGGGGGGGGACGGGCCTACGAGCAGTACTTC	CASSLGGGRAYEQYF
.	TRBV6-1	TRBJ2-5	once	TGTGCCAGCAGTGAAGGGGTATCGGGGGAGACCCAGTACTTC	CASSEGVSGETQYF
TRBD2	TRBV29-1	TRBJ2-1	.	TGCAGCGTCTTCAGACTAGCGGGGGCCAATGAGCAGTTCTTC	CSVFRLAGANEQFF
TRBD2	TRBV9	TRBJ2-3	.	TGTGCCAGCAGCTCGGGACTAGCGGCACGCACAGATACGCAGTATTTT	CASSSGLAARTDTQYF
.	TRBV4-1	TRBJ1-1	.	TGCGCCAGCAGCCAAGTAACGGGAACCGAAGCTTTCTTT	CASSQVTGTEAFF
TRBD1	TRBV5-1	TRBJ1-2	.	TGCGCCAGCAGCTATCGGACAGGCAACAACTATGGCTACACCTTC	CASSYRTGNNYGYTF
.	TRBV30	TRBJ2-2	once	TGTGCCTGGAAGATAGCGGAAAAGAACACCGGGGAGCTGTTTTTT	CAWKIAEKNTGELFF
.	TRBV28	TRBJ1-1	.	TGTGCCAGCGCGTCACTGAACACTGAAGCTTTCTTT	CASASLNTEAFF
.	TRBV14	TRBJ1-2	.	TGTGCCAGCAGCCAAGTCCAGGACTATGGCTACACCTTC	CASSQVQDYGYTF
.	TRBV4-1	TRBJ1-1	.	TGCGCCAGCAGCCAAGCTGGGGGGGGCTGGGGCACTGAAGCTTTCTTT	CASSQAGGGWGTEAFF
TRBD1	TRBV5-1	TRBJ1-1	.	TGCGCCAGCAGCGCCCCCGGGACAGGGGGGAGCACTGAAGCTTTCTTT	CASSAPGTGGSTEAFF
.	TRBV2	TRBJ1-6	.	TGTGCCAGCAATCCCGGGACATTTGCGAGATCACCCCTCCACTTT	CASNPGTFARSPLHF
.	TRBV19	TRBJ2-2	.	TGTGCCAGTAAGGGGGAACAGGGGAACACCGGGGAGCTGTTTTTT	CASKGEQGNTGELFF